This record looks at one TCR beta chain sequence and its context. Its specificity is unknown. The germline CDR1 and CDR2 sequences are SNHLY and FYNNEI. The CDR3 covers 18 residues. The V and J ends lost 6 bases and 3 bases, in that order; junction bases with no gene match: 19. This sample was included in a study of cytomegalovirus exposure and HLA in healthy donors. Study-wide results and caveats: The study flagged about 150 TCR beta chains as cytomegalovirus-associated.

This PCR relied on a set of 60 Vbeta primers and 13 Jbeta primers. The method was immunoSEQ multiplex PCR; TCRdb's version includes in-frame clones alone and lacks a portion of them. The table has 150,000 to 200,000 clones, 60% to 85% seen once. The sequenced sample was PBMCs. This receptor was obtained from a female donor in good health and CMV-seronegative. V is TRBV2 and J is TRBJ2-7; 8 bases align to TRBD1. The DNA of the CDR3 is TGTGCCAGCAGGCCCGGGACAGGTGGGGCGAAGGGGCTCTACGAGCAGTACTTC. It codes for CASRPGTGGAKGLYEQYF.